Each of the 16 T cell receptor beta chains below was sequenced from the same sample in a study of T cell responses to AZD1222 COVID-19 vaccine. Clones were read by immunoSEQ multiplex PCR, and TCRdb kept only the in-frame ones, dropping some. This table has 58,000 or so clones, 84% appearing once. The material sequenced was peripheral blood, taken on day 0 of AZD1222 vaccination. These receptors originate from an adult in good health.

This chain uses TRBV7-2 with TRBJ2-1; TRBD2 is a possible D gene (7 bases). The CDR3 is made up of 18 amino acids. Germline V CDR1 and CDR2: SGHTA, FQGNSA. The V end was cut by 5 bases, the J end by 6 bases, with 26 bases between. In nucleotides, the CDR3 is TGTGCCAGCAGCCTAGTTCCAACGACTAGCCGGGGGCTCAATGAGCAGTTCTTC. It specifies CASSLVPTTSRGLNEQFF.

The chain couples TRBV9 to TRBJ2-5, with 8 bases that match TRBD2. Trimming took 3 bases from V and 0 from J; bases not matched to a gene: 7. The CDR3 spans 16 residues. Germline loops: CDR1 SGDLS, CDR2 YYNGEE. As DNA, the CDR3 is TGTGCCAGCAGCGGGTTAGCGGGGCGAGACCAAGAGACCCAGTACTTC. The encoded protein is CASSGLAGRDQETQYF. The full variable domain, its missing parts supplied by reference TRBV9 and TRBJ2-5, is DSGVTQTPKHLITATGQRVTLRCSPRSGDLSVYWYQQSLDQGLQFLIQYYNGEERAKGNILERFSAQQFPDLHSELNLSSLELGDSALYFCASSGLAGRDQETQYFGPGTRLLVL.

The V call is TRBV4-1, the J call TRBJ1-1; TRBD1 might be the D (5 bases). Trimming shortened V by 0 bases and J by 1 base, and 9 bases separated the two germline ends. The CDR3 covers 15 residues. CDR1 and CDR2 from the germline V gene are MGHRA and YSYEKL. The CDR3 DNA sequence: TGCGCCAGCAGCCAAGAATCCGGGGCGAACACTGAAGCTTTCTTT. Translating it yields CASSQESGANTEAFF.

The chain joins TRBV2 to TRBJ1-1; D gene unclear. V lost 3 bases and J lost 5, with 10 bases in between. Per germline, CDR1 SNHLY and CDR2 FYNNEI. The CDR3 is 13 amino acids. CDR3 in amino acids: CASSDTGWTEAFF. CDR3 nucleotide sequence: TGTGCCAGCAGTGATACCGGGTGGACTGAAGCTTTCTTT.

The V gene is TRBV25-1, the J gene TRBJ1-2, with a weak D call TRBD1 (5 bases). In germline, CDR1 is MGHDK, CDR2 SYGVNS. The CDR3 is 16 residues long. V was shortened by 3 bases and J by 3 bases, with 17 bases between the two germline ends. The CDR3 region is CASSDDRGAGYYGYTF. The CDR3, as DNA: TGTGCCAGCAGTGACGATCGAGGGGCCGGATACTATGGCTACACCTTC.

The gene calls are TRBV2 and TRBJ1-6, with no clear D. This CDR3 has 15 residues. Trimming took off 2 bases at V and 7 bases at J, with 12 bases between the two ends. Germline V gene lookup returns CDR1 SNHLY and CDR2 FYNNEI. The CDR3 coding sequence is TGTGCCAGCAGTGAACCGTACCACGGGAATTCACCCCTCCACTTT. This encodes CASSEPYHGNSPLHF.

The chain has TRBV12-5 and TRBJ2-3; D gene uncertain. Germline-derived CDR1 and CDR2 are LGHNT and FRNRAP. The V gene lost 6 bases and the J gene lost 3 bases, with 7 bases spanning the gap. There are 12 residues in the CDR3. CDR3: CASGSRTDTQYF. The CDR3 DNA reads as TGTGCTAGTGGATCGCGGACAGATACGCAGTATTTT.

This chain links TRBV27 with TRBJ2-2, with D possibly being TRBD2 (5 bases). Germline CDR1 is MNHEY and CDR2 is SMNVEV (reference sequence). V lost 5 bases, J lost 5 bases, and 12 bases lay in between. This CDR3 spans 14 amino acids. CDR3 DNA sequence: TGTGCCAGCAGTCCGGGCACGGGAACCGGGGAGCTGTTTTTT. Its translation: CASSPGTGTGELFF.

The chain uses TRBV19 and TRBJ1-3; no definite D call. Trimming took off 1 base at V and 1 base at J, with 5 bases between the two ends. The CDR3 covers 14 residues. Per the germline V gene, CDR1 is LNHDA and CDR2 is SQIVND (reference sequence). CDR3 sequence: CASSIAGSGNTIYF. CDR3 coding DNA: TGTGCCAGTAGTATAGCGGGGTCTGGAAACACCATATATTTT.

V usage is TRBV5-1 and J usage is TRBJ2-7; D ambiguous. This CDR3 region has 12 residues. Germline CDR1 and CDR2: SGHRS and YFSETQ. With 2 bases removed from V and 5 bases from J, the gap between germline ends came to 8 bases. In DNA form, the CDR3 reads TGCGCCAGCAGCTTCTACGACCACGAGCAGTACTTC. Protein: CASSFYDHEQYF.

This sequence joins TRBV27 and TRBJ1-4; 11 bases fit TRBD1. Looked up from germline, CDR1 is MNHEY and CDR2 is SMNVEV (reference sequence). Trimming at V came to 5 bases and at J to 4 bases, leaving 6 bases not matched to a gene. The CDR3 is made up of 16 amino acids. The CDR3 nucleotides read TGTGCCAGCAGTGCGGACAGGGGGCCTAGTAATGAAAAACTGTTTTTT. Amino acid sequence: CASSADRGPSNEKLFF.

V usage is TRBV7-2 and J usage is TRBJ1-1, with D unresolved. Germline CDR1 is SGHTA and CDR2 is FQGNSA. Trimming removed 4 bases at V and 2 bases at J, with 11 bases between. This CDR3 contains 14 residues. The CDR3 sequence: CASSWRRTNTEAFF. In nucleotides, the CDR3 is TGTGCCAGCAGCTGGAGGAGGACTAACACTGAAGCTTTCTTT. Drawing the rest from reference TRBV7-2 and TRBJ1-1, the complete variable domain is GAGVSQSPSNKVTEKGKDVELRCDPISGHTALYWYRQSLGQGLEFLIYFQGNSAPDKSGLPSDRFSAERTGGSVSTLTIQRTQQEDSAVYLCASSWRRTNTEAFFGQGTRLTVV.

The rearrangement links TRBV7-8 to TRBJ1-5, with unresolved D. Germline V gene sequence: CDR1 SGHVS, CDR2 FQNEAQ. Trimming left V 5 bases short and J 0 bases short, with 5 bases between. The CDR3 length is 13 residues. The CDR3 region is CASSVVSNQPQHF. CDR3 nucleotide sequence: TGTGCCAGCAGCGTTGTTAGCAATCAGCCCCAGCATTTT.

This chain uses TRBV18 with TRBJ1-1; D perhaps matches TRBD1 (6 bases). Germline CDR1 KGHSH, CDR2 LQKENI. V was cut by 3 bases and J by 5 bases, with 16 bases left in between. This CDR3 has 15 residues. The CDR3 nucleotides read TGTGCCAGCTCACCGGAACAGGGAGGGGGGACTGAAGCTTTCTTT. Encoded protein: CASSPEQGGGTEAFF. Together with reference TRBV18 and TRBJ1-1, the CDR3 gives the full variable domain: NAGVMQNPRHLVRRRGQEARLRCSPMKGHSHVYWYRQLPEEGLKFMVYLQKENIIDESGMPKERFSAEFPKEGPSILRIQQVVRGDSAAYFCASSPEQGGGTEAFFGQGTRLTVV.

The V call is TRBV5-8, the J call TRBJ2-7, with unresolved D. CDR3 size: 15 residues. The germline CDR1 and CDR2 sequences are SGHTS and YDEGEE. The germline V and J ends were trimmed by 3 bases and 2 bases, with 15 bases remaining between them. CDR3 DNA sequence: TGTGCCAGCAGCTCGGTCCTTGGAACTCCCTACGAGCAGTACTTC. The encoded protein is CASSSVLGTPYEQYF.

The V and J genes are TRBV10-3 and TRBJ1-5; 7 bases match TRBD1. Losses at the gene ends were 4 bases for V and 2 bases for J; bases not matched to a gene: 8. This CDR3 has 16 residues. Germline V gives CDR1 ENHRY, CDR2 SYGVKD. This CDR3 reads CAISGVGGGGNQPQHF. The CDR3 bases are TGTGCCATCAGTGGGGTAGGGGGCGGCGGCAATCAGCCCCAGCATTTT.